A selection of T cell receptor beta chains follows, all from one sample in a study of T cell responses to AZD1222 COVID-19 vaccine. Profiled with immunoSEQ multiplex PCR; TCRdb holds only in-frame clones, not every one. The sample contains some 100,000 clones, about 88% of which appear only once. The sample consisted of peripheral blood, taken 28 days after the second AZD1222 dose. These receptors all stem from an adult who received the AZD1222 COVID-19 vaccine. The CDR3 runs from the conserved cysteine through the conserved F or W. The D gene is left open where the match is weak. A row's size may be missing; if present it is once, few, many or a size class.

V gene	D gene	J gene	clone size	CDR3 DNA	CDR3 protein
TRBV7-9	.	TRBJ1-1	.	TGTGCCAGCAGCGACGGATTCCTGAACACTGAAGCTTTCTTT	CASSDGFLNTEAFF
TRBV29-1	TRBD1	TRBJ2-2	.	TGCAGCGTTGAAGGAGGGGACAGAAACACCGGGGAGCTGTTTTTT	CSVEGGDRNTGELFF
TRBV11-1	TRBD1	TRBJ1-1	.	TGTGCCAGCAGCCCGAAACAGGGGAGTTGGGGCACTGAAGCTTTCTTT	CASSPKQGSWGTEAFF
TRBV9	.	TRBJ1-3	.	TGTGCCAGCAGCGTAGAGGGATTCCGAAACACCATATATTTT	CASSVEGFRNTIYF
TRBV5-1	.	TRBJ1-1	.	TGCGCCAGCAGCTCTCCTAGTCGGACCTCTTACCGGCCCCCGAACACTGAAGCTTTCTTT	CASSSPSRTSYRPPNTEAFF
TRBV9	.	TRBJ1-3	.	TGTGCCAGCAGGCCAGGGAGGACTTCTGGAAACACCATATATTTT	CASRPGRTSGNTIYF
TRBV4-2	TRBD1	TRBJ1-1	.	TGTGCCAGCAGCCAAGATTTGGACAGGGGGACCACTGAAGCTTTCTTT	CASSQDLDRGTTEAFF
TRBV7-2	.	TRBJ2-5	.	TGTGCCAGCAGCCCCGGGGGCCCTCAAGAGACCCAGTACTTC	CASSPGGPQETQYF
TRBV7-2	.	TRBJ1-2	.	TGTGCCAGCAGTCCCGGGAGGCAGCTTGGCTACACCTTC	CASSPGRQLGYTF
TRBV27	TRBD1	TRBJ1-1	.	TGTGCCAGCAGTTTCGGCGGGACAGGGGGAGCTTTCTTT	CASSFGGTGGAFF
TRBV6-1	TRBD1	TRBJ1-2	.	TGTGCCAGCAGAGGGGGACAGTTCTTCGGCTACACCTTC	CASRGGQFFGYTF
TRBV4-2	TRBD1	TRBJ2-2	many	TGTGCCAGCAGCCATGGGACAGGGGACACCGGGGAGCTGTTTTTT	CASSHGTGDTGELFF
TRBV6-6	.	TRBJ1-5	.	TGTGCCAGCAGTACCCGGGACAACCAGCCCCAGCATTTT	CASSTRDNQPQHF
TRBV6-2/TRBV6-3	.	TRBJ2-7	.	TGTGCCAGCAGTTACCGCCTACTAACAGACAGCTTGGGTTTCTACGAGCAGTACTTC	CASSYRLLTDSLGFYEQYF
TRBV6-6	.	TRBJ1-5	.	TGTGCCAGCACCTCTCAGGGTTTAGACAATCAGCCCCAGCATTTT	CASTSQGLDNQPQHF
TRBV7-9	TRBD1	TRBJ2-7	.	TGTGCCAGCAGCATAACAGGGGGCGAGCAGTACTTC	CASSITGGEQYF
TRBV27	.	TRBJ2-5	.	TGTGCCAGCAGTTTTTGGGGGGCGCTGGGGGAGACCCAGTACTTC	CASSFWGALGETQYF